This T cell receptor (beta chain) was obtained from a study of T-cell memory formation after mild COVID-19. Study conclusions and caveats: Certain responding clones were present in pre-infection memory, suggesting participation of cross-reactive memory.

The trim removed 1 base at V and 6 bases at J, leaving 5 bases unmatched. Germline V gene sequence: CDR1 LGHNT, CDR2 FRNRAP. The CDR3 totals 16 residues. This clonotype was seen a single time. As yet, its antigen is unknown. TCR alpha and TCR beta cDNA libraries carrying sample barcodes and UMIs came from 5'RACE with constant-segment primers. One entry per CDR3 protein, called by TCRdb with MiXCR from the 5' RACE reads. This table has 400,000 or so distinct CDR3 sequences, around 20% appearing once. This TCR was sampled from an adult woman who had mild COVID-19 (a few samples of this study predate the infection). Cell type and time point are not known. Sequences were obtained from PBMCs or a T cell subset sorted from them (not recorded which). The chain carries TRBV12-5 and TRBJ2-1; 11 bases align to TRBD2. The chain's CDR3 is CASGLALAGGPNEQFF. CDR3 sequence (DNA): TGTGCTAGTGGTTTGGCTCTAGCGGGAGGCCCCAATGAGCAGTTCTTC.